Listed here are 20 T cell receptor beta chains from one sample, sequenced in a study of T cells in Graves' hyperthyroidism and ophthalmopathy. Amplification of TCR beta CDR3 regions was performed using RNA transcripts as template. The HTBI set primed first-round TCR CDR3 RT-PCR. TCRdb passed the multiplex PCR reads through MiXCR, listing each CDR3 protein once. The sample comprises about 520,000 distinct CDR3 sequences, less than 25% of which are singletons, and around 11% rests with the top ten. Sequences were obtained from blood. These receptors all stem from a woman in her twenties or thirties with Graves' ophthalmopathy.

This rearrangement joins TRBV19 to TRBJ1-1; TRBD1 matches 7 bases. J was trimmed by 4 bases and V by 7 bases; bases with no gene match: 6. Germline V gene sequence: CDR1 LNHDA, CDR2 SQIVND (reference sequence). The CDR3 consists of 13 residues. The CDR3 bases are TGTGCCAGTACCCGGACAGGAGTCACTGAAGCTTTCTTT. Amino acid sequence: CASTRTGVTEAFF.

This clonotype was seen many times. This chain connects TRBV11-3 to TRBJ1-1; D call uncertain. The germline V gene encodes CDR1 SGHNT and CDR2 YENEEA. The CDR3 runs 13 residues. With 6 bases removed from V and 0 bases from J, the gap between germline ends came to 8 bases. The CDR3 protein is CASSEEMNTEAFF. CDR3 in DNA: TGTGCCAGCAGTGAAGAAATGAACACTGAAGCTTTCTTT.

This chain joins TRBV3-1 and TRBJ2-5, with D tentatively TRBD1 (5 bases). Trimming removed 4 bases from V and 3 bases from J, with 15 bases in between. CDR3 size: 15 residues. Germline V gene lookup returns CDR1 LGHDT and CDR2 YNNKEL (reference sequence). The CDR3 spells CASSPGVGQEETQYF. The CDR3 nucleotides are TGTGCCAGCAGCCCTGGGGTGGGGCAAGAAGAGACCCAGTACTTC.

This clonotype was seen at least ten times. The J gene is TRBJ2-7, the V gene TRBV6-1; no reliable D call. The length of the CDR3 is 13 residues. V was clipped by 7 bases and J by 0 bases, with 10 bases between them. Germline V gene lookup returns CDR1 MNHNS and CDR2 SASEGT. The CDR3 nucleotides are TGTGCCAGCAACGTTGATATCTCCTACGAGCAGTACTTC. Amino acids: CASNVDISYEQYF.

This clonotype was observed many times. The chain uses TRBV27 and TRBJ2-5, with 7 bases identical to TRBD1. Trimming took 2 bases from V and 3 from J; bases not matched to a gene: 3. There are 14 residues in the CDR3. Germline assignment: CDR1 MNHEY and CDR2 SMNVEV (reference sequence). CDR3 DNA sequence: TGTGCCAGCAGTTTACGAGGGACAGAAGAGACCCAGTACTTC. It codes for CASSLRGTEETQYF.

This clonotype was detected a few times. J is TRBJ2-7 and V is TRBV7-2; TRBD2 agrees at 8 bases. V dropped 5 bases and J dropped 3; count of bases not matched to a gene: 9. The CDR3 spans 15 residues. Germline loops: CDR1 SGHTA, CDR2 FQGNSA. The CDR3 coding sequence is TGTGCCAGCAGCCCGGGGGCGGGACTAGTCTACGAGCAGTACTTC. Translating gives CASSPGAGLVYEQYF.

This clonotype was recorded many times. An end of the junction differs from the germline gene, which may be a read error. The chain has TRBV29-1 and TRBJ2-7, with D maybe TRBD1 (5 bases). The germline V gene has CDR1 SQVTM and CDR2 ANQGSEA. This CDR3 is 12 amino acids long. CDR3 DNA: TGCAACGTTGCAGGGTACCCCTACGAGCAGTACTTC. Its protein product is CNVAGYPYEQYF.

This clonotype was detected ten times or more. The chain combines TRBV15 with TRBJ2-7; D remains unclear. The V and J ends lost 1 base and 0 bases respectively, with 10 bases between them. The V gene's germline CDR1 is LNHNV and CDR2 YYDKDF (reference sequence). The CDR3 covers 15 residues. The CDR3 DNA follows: TGTGCCACCAGCAGAGCAGCAGCTATCTCCTACGAGCAGTACTTC. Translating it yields CATSRAAAISYEQYF.

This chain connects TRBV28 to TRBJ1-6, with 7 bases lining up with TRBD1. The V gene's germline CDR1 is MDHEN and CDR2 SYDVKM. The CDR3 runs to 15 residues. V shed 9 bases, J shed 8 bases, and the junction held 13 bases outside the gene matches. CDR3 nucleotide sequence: TGTGCCAGTCATCGACAGGGCTTAGACTATTCACCCCTCCACTTT. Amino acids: CASHRQGLDYSPLHF.

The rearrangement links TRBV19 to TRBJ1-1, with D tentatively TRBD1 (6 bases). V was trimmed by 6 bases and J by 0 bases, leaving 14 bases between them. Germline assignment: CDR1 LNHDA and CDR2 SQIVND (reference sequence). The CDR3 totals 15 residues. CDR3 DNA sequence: TGTGCCAGTAGACATCCCGACAGGCTGAACACTGAAGCTTTCTTT. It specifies CASRHPDRLNTEAFF.

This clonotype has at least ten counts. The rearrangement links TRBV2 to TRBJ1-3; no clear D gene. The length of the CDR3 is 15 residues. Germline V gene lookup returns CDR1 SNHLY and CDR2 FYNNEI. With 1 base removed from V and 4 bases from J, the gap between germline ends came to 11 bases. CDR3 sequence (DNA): TGTGCCAGCAGTGAAGGGTCGGCGGGGGGAAACACCATATATTTT. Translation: CASSEGSAGGNTIYF.

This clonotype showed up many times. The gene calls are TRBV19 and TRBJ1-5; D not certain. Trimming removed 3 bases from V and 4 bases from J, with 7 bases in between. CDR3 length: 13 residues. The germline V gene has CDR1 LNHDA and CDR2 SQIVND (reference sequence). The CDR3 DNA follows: TGTGCCAGTAGTATGGACGGAAATCAGCCCCAGCATTTT. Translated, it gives CASSMDGNQPQHF.

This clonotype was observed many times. The CDR3 DNA follows: TGTGCCAGCAGTTACGATTCGTCGGCAGGGTACTACACCTTC. It specifies CASSYDSSAGYYTF. The chain employs TRBV6-5 and TRBJ1-2; TRBD1 is a possible D gene (5 bases). V was cut by 2 bases and J by 10 bases, with 17 bases left in between. Per germline, CDR1 MNHEY and CDR2 SVGAGI. The CDR3 covers 14 residues.

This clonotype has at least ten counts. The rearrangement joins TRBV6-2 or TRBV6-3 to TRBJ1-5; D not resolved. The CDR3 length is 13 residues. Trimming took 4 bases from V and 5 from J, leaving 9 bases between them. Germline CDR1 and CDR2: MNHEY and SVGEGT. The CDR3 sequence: CASSSTEHQPQHF. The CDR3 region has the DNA TGTGCCAGCAGTTCAACAGAACATCAGCCCCAGCATTTT.

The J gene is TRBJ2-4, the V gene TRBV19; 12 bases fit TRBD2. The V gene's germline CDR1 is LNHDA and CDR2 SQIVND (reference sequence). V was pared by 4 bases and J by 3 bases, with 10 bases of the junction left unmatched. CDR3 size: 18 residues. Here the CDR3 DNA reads TGTGCCAGTAGTACCCTGGGGGGACTAGCGGGCCGCAAAAACATTCAGTACTTC. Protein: CASSTLGGLAGRKNIQYF.

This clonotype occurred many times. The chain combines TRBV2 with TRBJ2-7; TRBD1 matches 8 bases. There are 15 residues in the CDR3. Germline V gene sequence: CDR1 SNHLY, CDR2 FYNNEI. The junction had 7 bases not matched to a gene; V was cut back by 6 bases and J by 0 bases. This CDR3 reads CASSPDRGASYEQYF. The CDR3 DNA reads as TGTGCCAGCAGCCCTGACAGGGGCGCCTCCTACGAGCAGTACTTC.

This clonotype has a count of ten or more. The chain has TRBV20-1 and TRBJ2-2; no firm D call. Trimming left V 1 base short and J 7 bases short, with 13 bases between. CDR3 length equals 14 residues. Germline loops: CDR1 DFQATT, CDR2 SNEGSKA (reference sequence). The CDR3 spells CSARVTLDGGELFF. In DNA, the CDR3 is TGCAGTGCTAGAGTCACGCTAGACGGCGGGGAGCTGTTTTTT.

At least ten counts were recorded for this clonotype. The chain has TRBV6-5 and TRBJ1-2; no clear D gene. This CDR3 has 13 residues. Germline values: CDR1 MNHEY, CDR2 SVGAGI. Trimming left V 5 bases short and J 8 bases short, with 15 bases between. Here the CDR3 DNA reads TGTGCCAGCAGTCAGACAAGGATACGGGGCTACACCTTC. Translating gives CASSQTRIRGYTF.

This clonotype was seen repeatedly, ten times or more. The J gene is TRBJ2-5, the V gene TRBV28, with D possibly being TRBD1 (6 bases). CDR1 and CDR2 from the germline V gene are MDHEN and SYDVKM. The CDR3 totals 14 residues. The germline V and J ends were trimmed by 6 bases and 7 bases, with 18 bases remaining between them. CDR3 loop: CASSPGQSGWTQYF. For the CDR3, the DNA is TGTGCCAGCAGCCCGGGACAATCAGGCTGGACCCAGTACTTC.

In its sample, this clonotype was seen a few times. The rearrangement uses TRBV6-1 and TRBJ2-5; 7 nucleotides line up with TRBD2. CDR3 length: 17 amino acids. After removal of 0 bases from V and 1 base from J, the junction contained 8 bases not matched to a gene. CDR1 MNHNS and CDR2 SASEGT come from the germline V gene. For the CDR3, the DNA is TGTGCCAGCAGTGAAGCTGAGCTTGGGAGGGTCCAAGAGACCCAGTACTTC. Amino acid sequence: CASSEAELGRVQETQYF.